A selection of T cell receptor beta chains follows, all from one sample in a study of blood T cells in healthy people across ages. TCRdb redid the calling of the 5' RACE reads with MiXCR, one entry per CDR3 protein. The repertoire holds roughly 790,000 distinct CDR3 sequences, about 42% seen once, with 20% to 25% in the top ten. The sequencing input was blood. These receptors originate from a woman aged 60-75 years in good health. CDR3s leave out the opening cysteine and the closing phenylalanine or tryptophan. The order of the fields is clone size, V gene, CDR3 length, D gene, CDR3 protein. D genes are given only for firm matches. The size of a clone is reported for some rows only, either as once, few or many, or as a class for expanded clones.

-	TRBV3-1	15	TRBD1	ASSPRDRGRSDTEAF
few	TRBV4-2	13	-	ASSRVQDFYNEQF
-	TRBV7-9	15	TRBD2	ASSQPLAGGPWNEQF
many	TRBV12-3/TRBV12-4	13	TRBD2	ASRESSGSSYEQY
few	TRBV6-6	13	-	ASSYLTGSNEKLF
few	TRBV18	12	-	ASSPIQGADTQY
many	TRBV29-1	10	-	SAADFTDTQY
-	TRBV12-3/TRBV12-4	13	TRBD1	ASTRQGSFPETQY
-	TRBV7-8	13	-	ASSFDWGSYQPQH
-	TRBV7-7	12	-	ASSVGWGVQEQF
few	TRBV5-1	11	TRBD1	ASSRDRPSEAF
few	TRBV7-2	10	-	ASSLGLNEQF
few	TRBV12-3/TRBV12-4	12	TRBD1	ASSRGQTYNEQF
-	TRBV27	15	TRBD2	ASSLSSKAGAYNEQF
many	TRBV10-3	13	TRBD1	AITKGTGLSYEQY
-	TRBV10-3	12	TRBD1	AISERQGGSPLH
few	TRBV18	15	TRBD2	ASSPRAGSSGTDTQY
-	TRBV7-2	16	TRBD1	ASSKTGTAAVNTGELF
-	TRBV4-3	14	TRBD1	ASSQQTGGGLNEQF
-	TRBV7-7	14	-	ASSLQAGESTDTQY
-	TRBV19	13	TRBD2	ATTNPAGGFNEQY
-	TRBV18	14	-	ASSTPSRGISYEQY
-	TRBV7-6	11	-	ASSLGQLETQF
-	TRBV7-2	14	-	ASSYGSGARTDTQY